The 16 T cell receptor beta chains below come from one sample, sequenced in a study of T cell responses to AZD1222 COVID-19 vaccine. The table came from immunoSEQ multiplex PCR; TCRdb's copy has only in-frame clones and leaves some out. The sample has 100,000 to 150,000 clones, 80% to 95% seen once. Material: peripheral blood, obtained on day 0 of MenACWY control vaccination. The receptors come from an adult in good health.

This chain joins TRBV27 and TRBJ1-1; D may be TRBD1 (6 bases). Trimming took 9 bases from V and 0 from J, leaving 11 bases between them. CDR3 length equals 13 residues. The V gene's germline CDR1 is MNHEY and CDR2 SMNVEV (reference sequence). CDR3 residues: CASSRGMNTEAFF. In nucleotides, the CDR3 is TGTGCCAGTAGCAGGGGTATGAACACTGAAGCTTTCTTT.

The CDR3 reads CASSWTGVLYTF. The CDR3 DNA reads as TGTGCCAGCAGCTGGACAGGGGTACTCTACACCTTC. The chain has TRBV28 and TRBJ1-2, with 9 positions matching TRBD1. The CDR3 spans 12 residues. The germline V gene encodes CDR1 MDHEN and CDR2 SYDVKM. V was pared by 6 bases and J by 10 bases, with 6 bases of the junction left unmatched.

The rearrangement uses TRBV29-1 and TRBJ2-7; D not resolved. Germline loops: CDR1 SQVTM, CDR2 ANQGSEA. The ends were cut back, 4 bases at V and 3 bases at J, with 7 bases in the middle. CDR3 length: 11 residues. The CDR3 nucleotides are TGCAGCGTTGCCCTTGGCTACGAGCAGTACGTC. Translated: CSVALGYEQYV.

The chain recombines TRBV24-1 with TRBJ2-2; the match to TRBD1 covers 12 bases. This CDR3 has 17 residues. V was pared by 3 bases and J by 7 bases, with 8 bases of the junction left unmatched. The germline gives CDR1 KGHDR, CDR2 SFDVKD. The CDR3 sequence is CATSDTTGTGGYGELFF. CDR3 DNA: TGTGCCACCAGTGATACCACCGGGACAGGGGGCTACGGGGAGCTGTTTTTT.

V and J are TRBV27 and TRBJ1-2; D is uncertain. This CDR3 has 13 amino acids. Looked up from germline, CDR1 is MNHEY and CDR2 is SMNVEV (reference sequence). Between the trimmed V and J ends, which lost 3 bases and 0 bases, there was a span of 5 bases. The CDR3 DNA reads as TGTGCCAGCAGTTTCCAGGCTAACTATGGCTACACCTTC. Amino acids: CASSFQANYGYTF.

The DNA for the CDR3 is TGCGCCAGCAAGGGAGAGGAGGATACCGGGGAGCTGTTTTTT. Translating gives CASKGEEDTGELFF. The V gene is TRBV4-3, the J gene TRBJ2-2; possibly TRBD2 for D (5 bases). Deletions cut 7 bases from V and 5 bases from J, with 14 bases between. The germline CDR1 and CDR2 sequences are LGHNA and YSLEER. The CDR3 has 14 residues.

The chain joins TRBV5-4 to TRBJ2-1; a weak D match, TRBD1 (6 bases). In germline, CDR1 is SGHNT, CDR2 YYREEE (reference sequence). Trimming left V 4 bases short and J 9 bases short, with 17 bases between. The CDR3 covers 14 residues. The CDR3 DNA reads as TGTGCCAGCAGCCCGGGCAGGGGTGCGGCTGAGCAGTTCTTC. This gives the protein CASSPGRGAAEQFF.

V and J are TRBV7-9 and TRBJ2-7; 11 bases agree with TRBD2. Germline trimming cut 6 bases from V and 7 bases from J; bases unmatched to any gene: 5. The CDR3 runs 13 residues. Germline V CDR1 and CDR2: SEHNR, FQNEAQ (reference sequence). This chain's CDR3 is CASRGRLAGEQYF. The CDR3 DNA sequence: TGTGCCAGCAGGGGACGACTAGCGGGAGAGCAGTACTTC.

This chain links TRBV5-1 with TRBJ2-7; D tentatively reads TRBD1 or TRBD2 (5 bases each). The V end was cut by 4 bases, the J end by 6 bases, with 11 bases between. This CDR3 contains 12 residues. Germline-derived CDR1 and CDR2 are SGHRS and YFSETQ. This chain's CDR3 is CASSLLGVEQYF. The DNA for the CDR3 is TGCGCCAGCAGCCTACTAGGGGTCGAGCAGTACTTC.

The V call is TRBV9, the J call TRBJ1-4, with 7 bases aligning to TRBD1. Per the germline V gene, CDR1 is SGDLS and CDR2 is YYNGEE. V shed 5 bases, J shed 4 bases, and the junction held 5 bases outside the gene matches. CDR3 length: 14 amino acids. The CDR3 spells CASSKTGINEKLFF. The DNA for the CDR3 is TGTGCCAGCAGTAAGACAGGGATTAATGAAAAACTGTTTTTT.

The chain carries TRBV10-1 and TRBJ2-5, with 7 bases matching TRBD1. Germline loops: CDR1 WNHNN, CDR2 SYGVQD (reference sequence). V dropped 3 bases and J dropped 2; count of bases not matched to a gene: 3. The CDR3 sequence is 14 residues long. The CDR3 protein is CASSDPDRQETQYF. As DNA, the CDR3 is TGCGCCAGCAGTGACCCGGACAGGCAAGAGACCCAGTACTTC.

The genes are TRBV4-1 and TRBJ2-1; 8 bases map to TRBD2. The J segment lost 7 bases and the V segment lost 3 bases, leaving 14 bases of the junction unmatched. Germline CDR1 MGHRA, CDR2 YSYEKL. CDR3 length: 17 amino acids. The CDR3 region has the DNA TGCGCCAGCAGCCAGGGGTGGCGGGGGGCGGTGGTGAATGAGCAGTTCTTC. Translation gives CASSQGWRGAVVNEQFF.

The V gene is TRBV3-1 (or the pseudogene TRBV3-2), the J gene TRBJ2-3; 8 nucleotides align to TRBD2. Per germline, CDR1 LGHDT and CDR2 YNNKEL (reference sequence). This CDR3 is 15 amino acids long. J was trimmed by 1 base and V by 1 base; bases with no gene match: 1. The CDR3 sequence: CASSQGLARTDTQYF. CDR3 in DNA: TGTGCCAGCAGCCAAGGACTAGCGCGCACAGATACGCAGTATTTT.

In this sample, this clone turned up once. This chain links TRBV15 with TRBJ2-2; D tentatively reads TRBD1 or TRBD2 (5 bases each). Germline V gene sequence: CDR1 LNHNV, CDR2 YYDKDF (reference sequence). Deletions cut 9 bases from V and 3 bases from J, with 14 bases between. The CDR3 is made up of 14 amino acids. The CDR3 here is CATRARDDTGELFF. The CDR3 region has the DNA TGTGCCACTAGGGCCAGGGACGACACCGGGGAGCTGTTTTTT.

The chain has TRBV5-1 and TRBJ2-7; 10 nucleotides align to TRBD1. This CDR3 contains 15 residues. J gave up 1 base and V 0 bases, and 1 base lay outside the gene matches. Germline V CDR1 and CDR2: SGHRS, YFSETQ. The DNA of the CDR3 is TGCGCCAGCAGCTTGGGGACAGGGGGTTCCTACGAGCAGTACGTC. Protein product: CASSLGTGGSYEQYV.

Comments on this clone: With a much larger clone just one base away, this may be a read error. DNA of the CDR3: TGTGCCAGCAGGAGAGGGGGTGGGCCCGCAACTAATGAAAAACTGTTTTTT. Translated, it gives CASRRGGGPATNEKLFF. This sequence joins TRBV11-2 and TRBJ1-4; the D gene is possibly TRBD1 (6 bases). Trimming cost V 6 bases and J 0 bases, with 17 bases left between them. In germline, CDR1 is SGHAT, CDR2 FQNNGV. The length of the CDR3 is 17 residues.